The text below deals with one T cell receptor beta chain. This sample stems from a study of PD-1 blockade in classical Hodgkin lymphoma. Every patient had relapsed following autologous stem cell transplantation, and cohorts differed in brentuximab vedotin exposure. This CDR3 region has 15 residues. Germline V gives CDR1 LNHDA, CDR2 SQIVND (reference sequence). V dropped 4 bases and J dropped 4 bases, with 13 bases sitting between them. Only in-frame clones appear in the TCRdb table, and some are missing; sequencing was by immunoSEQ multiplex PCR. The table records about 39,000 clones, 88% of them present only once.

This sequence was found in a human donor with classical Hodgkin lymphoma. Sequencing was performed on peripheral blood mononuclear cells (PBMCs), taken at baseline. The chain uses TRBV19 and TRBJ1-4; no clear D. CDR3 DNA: TGTGCCAGTAGTACGGCCGCGAGAGTTAATGAAAAACTGTTTTTT. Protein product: CASSTAARVNEKLFF.